The clone carrying this T cell receptor (beta chain) was counted many times. With V trimmed by 4 bases and J by 5 bases, 4 bases remained unmatched. CDR1 and CDR2 from the germline V gene are SGHTA and FQGTGA. This CDR3 contains 13 residues. The data belong to a study of T cells after yellow fever vaccination. TCRdb reprocessed the 5' RACE reads via MiXCR and lists one record per CDR3 protein. Of 250,000 to 400,000 distinct CDR3 sequences listed, about 4% are singletons. The sample was PBMCs, taken 5 days after the yellow fever booster vaccination. This clonotype originated in a man between 18 and 35 years old who received the YFV17D yellow fever vaccine. V and J are TRBV7-3 and TRBJ2-5; 7 positions match TRBD2. The CDR3 DNA is TGTGCCAGCAGCTGGGGGGGGTCGGAGACCCAGTACTTC. Protein: CASSWGGSETQYF.